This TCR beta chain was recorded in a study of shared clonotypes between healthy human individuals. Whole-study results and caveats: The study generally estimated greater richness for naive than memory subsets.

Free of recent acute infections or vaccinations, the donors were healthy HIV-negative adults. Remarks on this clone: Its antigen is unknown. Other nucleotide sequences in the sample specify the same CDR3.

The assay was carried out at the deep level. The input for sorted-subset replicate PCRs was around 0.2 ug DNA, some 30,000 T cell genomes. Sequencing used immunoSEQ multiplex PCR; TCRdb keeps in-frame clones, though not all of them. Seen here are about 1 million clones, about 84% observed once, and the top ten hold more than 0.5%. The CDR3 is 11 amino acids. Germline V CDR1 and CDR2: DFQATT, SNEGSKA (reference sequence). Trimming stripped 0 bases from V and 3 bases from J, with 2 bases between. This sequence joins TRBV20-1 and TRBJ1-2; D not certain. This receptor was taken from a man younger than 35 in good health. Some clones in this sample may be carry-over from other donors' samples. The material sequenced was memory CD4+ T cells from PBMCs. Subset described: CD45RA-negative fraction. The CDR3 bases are TGCAGTGCTAGAGAGGACTATGGCTACACCTTC. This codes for CSAREDYGYTF.